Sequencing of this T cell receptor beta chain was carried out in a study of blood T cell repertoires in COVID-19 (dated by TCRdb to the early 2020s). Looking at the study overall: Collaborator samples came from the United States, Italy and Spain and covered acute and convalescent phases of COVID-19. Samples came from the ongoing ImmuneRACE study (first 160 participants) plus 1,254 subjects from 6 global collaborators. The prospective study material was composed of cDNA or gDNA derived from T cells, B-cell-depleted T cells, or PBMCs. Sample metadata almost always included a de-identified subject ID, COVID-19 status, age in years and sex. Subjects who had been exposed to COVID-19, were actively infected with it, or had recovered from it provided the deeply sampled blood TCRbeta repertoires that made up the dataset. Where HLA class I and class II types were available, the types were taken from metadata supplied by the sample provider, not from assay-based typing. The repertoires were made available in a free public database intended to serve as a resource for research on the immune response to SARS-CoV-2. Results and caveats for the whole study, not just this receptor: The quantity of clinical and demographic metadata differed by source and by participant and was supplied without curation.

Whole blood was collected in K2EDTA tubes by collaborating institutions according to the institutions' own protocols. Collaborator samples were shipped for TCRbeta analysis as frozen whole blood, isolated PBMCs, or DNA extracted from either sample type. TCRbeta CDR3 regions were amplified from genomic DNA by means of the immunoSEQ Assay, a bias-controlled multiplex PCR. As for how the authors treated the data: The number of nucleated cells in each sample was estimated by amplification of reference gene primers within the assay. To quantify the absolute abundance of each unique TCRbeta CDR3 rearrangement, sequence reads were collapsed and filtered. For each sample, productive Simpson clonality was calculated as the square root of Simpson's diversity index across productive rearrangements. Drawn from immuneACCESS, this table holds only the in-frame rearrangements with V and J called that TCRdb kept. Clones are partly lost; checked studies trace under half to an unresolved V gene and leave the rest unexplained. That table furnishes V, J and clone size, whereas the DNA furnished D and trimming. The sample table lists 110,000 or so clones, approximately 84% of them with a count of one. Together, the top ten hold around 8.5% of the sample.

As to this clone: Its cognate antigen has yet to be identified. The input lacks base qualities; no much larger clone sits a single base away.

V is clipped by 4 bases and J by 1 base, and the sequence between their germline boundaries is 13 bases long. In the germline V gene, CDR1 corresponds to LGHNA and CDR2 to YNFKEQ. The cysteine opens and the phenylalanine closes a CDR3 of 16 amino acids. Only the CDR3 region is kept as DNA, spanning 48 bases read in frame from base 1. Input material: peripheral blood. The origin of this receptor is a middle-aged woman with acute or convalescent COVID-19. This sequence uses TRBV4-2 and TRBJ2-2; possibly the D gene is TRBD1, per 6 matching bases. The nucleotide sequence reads TGTGCCAGCAGCCCCGATAGGGGGAAGAACACCGGGGAGCTGTTTTTT. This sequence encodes CASSPDRGKNTGELFF.